Listed here are 28 T cell receptor beta chains from one sample, sequenced in a study of blood T cell repertoires in COVID-19. Assay: immunoSEQ multiplex PCR; the TCRdb copy retains only in-frame clones and omits some. The sample records roughly 190,000 clones, roughly nine tenths being singletons. Material for sequencing was peripheral blood. These receptors were obtained from an older woman with COVID-19, enrolled during active disease.

The chain recombines TRBV4-2 with TRBJ2-7; 7 bases agree with TRBD2. The CDR3 sequence is 15 residues long. Germline V gene sequence: CDR1 LGHNA, CDR2 YNFKEQ. V was pared by 1 base and J by 4 bases, with 7 bases of the junction left unmatched. The CDR3 sequence: CASSQVDGLGYEQYF. In DNA, the CDR3 is TGTGCCAGCAGCCAAGTAGACGGACTAGGTTACGAGCAGTACTTC.

This clone was observed once. V and J are TRBV18 and TRBJ1-1, with D possibly matching TRBD1 (5 bases). The CDR3 extends over 15 amino acids. Between the trimmed V and J ends, which lost 6 bases and 5 bases, there was a span of 19 bases. Germline CDR1 is KGHSH and CDR2 is LQKENI. The CDR3: CASSREWGPGTEAFF. The DNA for the CDR3 is TGTGCCAGCTCGCGGGAGTGGGGCCCGGGGACTGAAGCTTTCTTT.

The chain employs TRBV11-2 and TRBJ1-3; TRBD1 aligns across 7 bases. The germline V gene encodes CDR1 SGHAT and CDR2 FQNNGV. V lost 3 bases and J lost 4; bases outside the gene matches: 6. CDR3 length equals 15 residues. The DNA for the CDR3 is TGTGCCAGCAGCTTGACAGGGAGACCCGGAAACACCATATATTTT. Its protein is CASSLTGRPGNTIYF.

The chain uses TRBV5-1 and TRBJ1-2; D is uncertain. This CDR3 region has 13 residues. Germline CDR1 and CDR2: SGHRS and YFSETQ. With 1 base removed from V and 2 bases from J, the gap between germline ends came to 6 bases. In DNA form, the CDR3 reads TGCGCCAGCAGCTTGTCCAGGAACTATGGCTACACCTTC. Encoded protein: CASSLSRNYGYTF.

This clone was recorded once. The chain employs TRBV18 and TRBJ2-7, with TRBD2 matching over 9 bases. V trimming: 8 bases; J trimming: 6 bases; junction bases outside the gene matches: 14. Germline CDR1 is KGHSH and CDR2 is LQKENI. This CDR3 region has 15 residues. CDR3 coding DNA: TGTGCCAGCCGCACGTCGCGGGAGGGCTGGTCCGAGCAGTACTTC. This codes for CASRTSREGWSEQYF.

This chain links TRBV24-1 with TRBJ2-1, with TRBD2 matching 9 bases. Germline CDR1 is KGHDR and CDR2 is SFDVKD. CDR3 length equals 18 residues. With V trimmed by 4 bases and J by 8 bases, 17 bases remained unmatched. This CDR3 is CATSDMYSSGNGVDEQFF. CDR3 in DNA: TGTGCCACCAGTGACATGTATTCTAGCGGGAATGGGGTCGATGAGCAGTTCTTC.

V is TRBV11-3 and J is TRBJ2-7; perhaps TRBD2 as D (5 bases). The CDR3 totals 15 residues. V shed 0 bases and J shed 3 bases, with 12 bases lying between them. Germline CDR1 reads SGHNT; CDR2 reads YENEEA. CDR3 DNA sequence: TGTGCCAGCAGCTTAGACTTAGGCGGAGGCTACGAGCAGTACTTC. It encodes CASSLDLGGGYEQYF.

CDR3 DNA: TGTGCCAGCAGCTCCTTACCGCGGGAGGCCTACAATGAGCAGTTCTTC. As protein: CASSSLPREAYNEQFF. The chain is built from TRBV28 and TRBJ2-1, with 8 bases fitting TRBD2. The CDR3 has 16 amino acids. After removal of 6 bases from V and 2 bases from J, the junction contained 9 bases not matched to a gene. CDR1 and CDR2 from the germline V gene are MDHEN and SYDVKM.

This chain links TRBV21-1 with TRBJ1-2. TRBV21-1 is deemed a pseudogene. CDR3 size: 15 residues. CDR3 sequence: CASSTPGVKNYGYTF. The CDR3, as DNA: TGTGCCAGCAGCACCCCCGGGGTTAAGAACTATGGCTACACCTTC.

This chain joins TRBV25-1 and TRBJ2-5, with a possible D match to TRBD1 (6 bases). The V and J ends lost 4 bases and 2 bases respectively, with 11 bases between them. Per the germline V gene, CDR1 is MGHDK and CDR2 is SYGVNS. There are 14 residues in the CDR3. The CDR3 region is CASSGTAWQETQYF. CDR3 nucleotide sequence: TGTGCCAGCAGTGGGACAGCCTGGCAAGAGACCCAGTACTTC.

The rearrangement links TRBV27 to TRBJ2-5; D is possibly TRBD2 (5 bases). V lost 2 bases to trimming and J lost 4 bases, with 14 bases between them. Germline V gene lookup returns CDR1 MNHEY and CDR2 SMNVEV (reference sequence). The length of the CDR3 is 15 residues. CDR3 DNA sequence: TGTGCCAGCAGTTTAAGGAGGACCGAGGGAGAGACCCAGTACTTC. This encodes CASSLRRTEGETQYF.

The chain couples TRBV5-6 to TRBJ2-1; D possibly corresponds to TRBD1 (6 bases). The CDR3 has 15 residues. Germline V gives CDR1 SGHDT, CDR2 YYEEEE. The V and J ends lost 4 bases and 3 bases respectively, with 14 bases between them. CDR3 in DNA: TGTGCCAGCAGCCTAAGGGGGACGCACTACAATGAGCAGTTCTTC. Protein sequence: CASSLRGTHYNEQFF.

The rearrangement joins TRBV5-6 to TRBJ2-5; TRBD1 matches 8 bases. Germline CDR1 and CDR2: SGHDT and YYEEEE. The CDR3 totals 16 residues. After removal of 2 bases from V and 3 bases from J, the junction contained 9 bases not matched to a gene. The CDR3 reads CASSFITGGIEETQYF. The CDR3 DNA follows: TGTGCCAGCAGCTTTATCACAGGGGGAATCGAAGAGACCCAGTACTTC.

The rearrangement joins TRBV3-1 (or the pseudogene TRBV3-2) to TRBJ1-4; D remains ambiguous. The length of the CDR3 is 14 residues. The germline V and J ends were trimmed by 1 base and 8 bases, with 11 bases remaining between them. Germline CDR1 reads LGHDT; CDR2 reads YNNKEL (reference sequence). The CDR3 loop reads CASSQGLRPEKLFF. The CDR3 bases are TGTGCCAGCAGCCAAGGCTTGCGCCCGGAAAAACTGTTTTTT.

This clone was counted a single time. The chain links TRBV6-5 to TRBJ1-2; 8 nucleotides agree with TRBD1. Trimming took 6 bases from V and 5 from J; bases not matched to a gene: 11. The CDR3 is 15 residues long. Germline values: CDR1 MNHEY, CDR2 SVGAGI. CDR3 in amino acids: CASRDPGQVVYGYTF. The CDR3 DNA is TGTGCCAGCAGGGATCCGGGACAGGTGGTGTATGGCTACACCTTC.

V gene TRBV7-9 combines with J gene TRBJ2-3; no clear D gene. CDR1 and CDR2 from the germline V gene are SEHNR and FQNEAQ (reference sequence). Trimming stripped 7 bases from V and 5 bases from J, with 13 bases between. CDR3 length equals 13 residues. The CDR3: CASTLRLGDTQYF. The CDR3 coding sequence is TGTGCCAGCACCCTAAGGCTAGGAGATACGCAGTATTTT.

The CDR3, as DNA: TGTGCCATCAGCACCGGGCCGAGACAGGATGAAAAACTGTTTTTT. This gives the protein CAISTGPRQDEKLFF. J is TRBJ1-4 and V is TRBV10-3; D may be TRBD1 (6 bases). Trimming took off 6 bases at V and 6 bases at J, with 17 bases between the two ends. CDR1 ENHRY and CDR2 SYGVKD come from the germline V gene. The CDR3 sequence is 15 residues long.

This chain uses TRBV10-3 with TRBJ1-1; D gene ambiguous. V lost 4 bases to trimming and J lost 1 base, with 10 bases between them. This CDR3 contains 14 residues. Germline values: CDR1 ENHRY, CDR2 SYGVKD. Here the CDR3 reads CAISALGRNTEAFF. Written as DNA, the CDR3 is TGTGCCATCAGTGCCCTAGGGAGGAACACTGAAGCTTTCTTT.

The chain combines TRBV27 with TRBJ1-2, with D maybe TRBD1 (6 bases). From germline, CDR1 is MNHEY and CDR2 SMNVEV (reference sequence). Trimming left V 3 bases short and J 7 bases short, with 15 bases between. The CDR3 has 14 residues. CDR3 loop: CASSFYPQGTGYTF. The CDR3 region has the DNA TGTGCCAGCAGTTTCTATCCACAGGGAACTGGCTACACCTTC.

As regards this clone: At the DNA level, this CDR3 is encoded by other sequences in the same sample as well. The rearrangement joins TRBV19 to TRBJ1-3; D not certain. Trimming removed 3 bases from V and 0 bases from J, with 6 bases in between. This CDR3 has 14 residues. Per germline, CDR1 LNHDA and CDR2 SQIVND (reference sequence). The CDR3 region is CASSISSSGNTIYF. Here the CDR3 DNA reads TGTGCCAGTAGTATTTCCAGCTCTGGAAACACCATATATTTT.

The rearrangement links TRBV18 to TRBJ1-4, with D possibly TRBD1 on 5 matching bases. Germline V lookup: CDR1 KGHSH, CDR2 LQKENI. Trimming pared 4 bases from V and 8 bases from J, leaving 23 bases between. The CDR3 sequence is 17 residues long. CDR3 DNA sequence: TGTGCCAGCTCACTACTTTCCGGAAGGGGCTTTTCGGAAAAACTGTTTTTT. Translated: CASSLLSGRGFSEKLFF.

The chain joins TRBV19 to TRBJ1-1, with 8 bases fitting TRBD1. The V gene's germline CDR1 is LNHDA and CDR2 SQIVND (reference sequence). With 5 bases clipped from V and 0 bases from J, the junction kept 8 bases outside the gene matches. The CDR3 has 16 residues. The CDR3 DNA follows: TGTGCCAGTAGTCCCCGCTACAGGGGGTTGAACACTGAAGCTTTCTTT. It encodes CASSPRYRGLNTEAFF.

This clone has a handful of counts. This chain links TRBV19 with TRBJ1-5; no clear D gene. Per germline, CDR1 LNHDA and CDR2 SQIVND (reference sequence). V gave up 3 bases and J gave up 2 bases, with 11 bases separating them. The CDR3 spans 15 residues. The CDR3 sequence is CASSISGAGNQPQHF. The DNA for the CDR3 is TGTGCCAGTAGTATCTCGGGAGCGGGCAATCAGCCCCAGCATTTT.

CDR3 sequence (DNA): TGTGCCAGCTCACCACTCCCTGCGGGGATACACTACAATGAGCAGTTCTTC. It translates to CASSPLPAGIHYNEQFF. V usage is TRBV18 and J usage is TRBJ2-1, with a tentative D call TRBD2 (6 bases). From germline, CDR1 is KGHSH and CDR2 LQKENI. The CDR3 totals 17 residues. The V and J ends lost 1 base and 3 bases respectively, with 16 bases between them.

The chain recombines TRBV12-3 or TRBV12-4 with TRBJ1-2; D gene ambiguous. V dropped 5 bases and J dropped 0 bases, with 4 bases sitting between them. CDR3 length equals 12 residues. The CDR3 sequence is CASSPTNYGYTF. CDR3 DNA: TGTGCCAGCAGTCCAACTAACTATGGCTACACCTTC.

The table lists this clone with a count of one. The sample has other DNA sequences that encode this CDR3 too. The chain uses TRBV7-2 and TRBJ2-7, with D tentatively TRBD2 (6 bases). Per the germline V gene, CDR1 is SGHTA and CDR2 is FQGNSA. This CDR3 has 14 amino acids. Between the trimmed V and J ends, which lost 5 bases and 2 bases, there was a span of 13 bases. The CDR3 region is CASSPSGGPYEQYF. In DNA, the CDR3 is TGTGCCAGCAGCCCGAGCGGAGGGCCCTACGAGCAGTACTTC.

The chain has TRBV4-3 and TRBJ1-2; TRBD1 might be the D (6 bases). The length of the CDR3 is 18 residues. V gave up 2 bases and J gave up 6 bases, with 25 bases separating them. The germline V gene encodes CDR1 LGHNA and CDR2 YSLEER. This CDR3 reads CASSQTQGFRDKGNGYTF. The CDR3 DNA reads as TGCGCCAGCAGCCAAACCCAAGGGTTCAGGGACAAGGGAAATGGCTACACCTTC.

The V call is TRBV5-1, the J call TRBJ2-3; D is perhaps TRBD2 (5 bases). CDR3 size: 18 residues. CDR1 is SGHRS, CDR2 YFSETQ, per germline. V was pared by 1 base and J by 0 bases, with 18 bases between. The CDR3 bases are TGCGCCAGCAGCTTGCGGGTAAGCGGAGATGCTAGCACAGATACGCAGTATTTT. Its translation: CASSLRVSGDASTDTQYF.